Listed below are T cell receptor beta chains from one sample, sequenced in a study of identifying expanded T cells in peripheral blood. TCRdb's copy holds only in-frame clones and misses some; the assay was immunoSEQ multiplex PCR. The table shows 84,000 or so clones, with approximately 90% occurring only once. Sequencing was done on a sample of blood. The receptor source for this set is a person between 18 and 69 years old in good health. CDR3s include the opening cysteine and the closing phenylalanine or tryptophan. A D gene is named only where the DNA matches it firmly. Rows may omit the clone size; those that give it use once, few, many or a size class.

size,D,V,J,length,DNA,CDR3
once,.,TRBV7-2,TRBJ1-5,14,TGTGCCAGCAGCTTTAAGGCAGGAGGTCAGCCCCAGCATTTT,CASSFKAGGQPQHF
.,.,TRBV27,TRBJ1-1,19,TGTGCCAGCAGTTTCCGGGTGGCTGCTCGGGGGGGGCCGAACACTGAAGCTTTCTTT,CASSFRVAARGGPNTEAFF
.,TRBD1,TRBV13,TRBJ2-1,15,TGTGCCAGCAGCTCGACAGGGGGTCGGTACAATGAGCAGTTCTTC,CASSSTGGRYNEQFF
.,TRBD1,TRBV5-1,TRBJ1-2,14,TGCGCCAGCAGCTCGCAACAGGGGGAGGATGGCTACACCTTC,CASSSQQGEDGYTF
.,.,TRBV18,TRBJ1-1,12,TGTGCCAGCTCACCTGGGCCCACTGAAGCTTTCTTT,CASSPGPTEAFF
.,.,TRBV10-1,TRBJ2-2,16,TGCGCCAGCAGTGAGTCGCCGGGGACCAACACCGGGGAGCTGTTTTTT,CASSESPGTNTGELFF
.,.,TRBV6-1,TRBJ1-5,14,TGTGCCAGCAGTGCCTGGTATAGCAATCAGCCCCAGCATTTT,CASSAWYSNQPQHF
once,TRBD1,TRBV15,TRBJ2-7,17,TGTGCCACCAGCAGGTCGACTTTCCGGGACAGCTCCTACGAGCAGTACTTC,CATSRSTFRDSSYEQYF
.,.,TRBV9,TRBJ1-2,16,TGTGCCAGCAGCGTGCCAGACGGTATCATCTCGGGTGGCTACACCTTC,CASSVPDGIISGGYTF
.,.,TRBV4-1,TRBJ2-2,16,TGCGCCAGCAGCCTACGTACAGGGTGGGGCACCGGGGAGCTGTTTTTT,CASSLRTGWGTGELFF
.,.,TRBV5-1,TRBJ1-1,16,TGCGCCAGCAGCAATAACAGGGTTCGCGGGAACACTGAAGCTTTCTTT,CASSNNRVRGNTEAFF
.,.,TRBV15,TRBJ1-1,14,TGTGCCACCAGCAGAGGTGGGGGGTCAAGGCTAGCTTTCTTT,CATSRGGGSRLAFF
.,TRBD2,TRBV30,TRBJ2-3,14,TGTGCCTGGAGTACTAGCGGGAGGACAGATACGCAGTATTTT,CAWSTSGRTDTQYF
.,.,TRBV9,TRBJ2-7,13,TGTGCCAGCAGCGTAGTTAACAGTGGGGAGCAGTACTTC,CASSVVNSGEQYF
.,.,TRBV6-5,TRBJ1-5,14,TGTGCCAGCAGTACGCAAGAAGGATTTCAGCCCCAGCATTTT,CASSTQEGFQPQHF
.,TRBD1,TRBV25-1,TRBJ1-4,16,TGTGCCAGCAGTCCCCCACAGGGGGCGACTAATGAAAAACTGTTTTTT,CASSPPQGATNEKLFF